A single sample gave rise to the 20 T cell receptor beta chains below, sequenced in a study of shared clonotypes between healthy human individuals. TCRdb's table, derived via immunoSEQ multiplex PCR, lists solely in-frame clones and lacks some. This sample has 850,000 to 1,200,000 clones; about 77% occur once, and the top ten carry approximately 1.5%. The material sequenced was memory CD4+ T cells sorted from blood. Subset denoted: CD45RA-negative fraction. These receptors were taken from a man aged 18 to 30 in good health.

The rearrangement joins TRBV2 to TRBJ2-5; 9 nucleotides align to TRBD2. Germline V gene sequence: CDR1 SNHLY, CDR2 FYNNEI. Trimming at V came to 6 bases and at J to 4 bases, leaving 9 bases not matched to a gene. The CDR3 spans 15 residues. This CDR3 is CASRREGTESETQYF. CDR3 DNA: TGTGCCAGCAGGCGGGAGGGCACCGAATCAGAGACCCAGTACTTC.

The CDR3 DNA is TGTGCCAGCAGATCCCACCGGGCGAAGTCTATGGGGTACTACTACGAGCAGTACTTC. This codes for CASRSHRAKSMGYYYEQYF. The chain combines TRBV6-9 with TRBJ2-7; D ambiguous. Per germline, CDR1 MNHGY and CDR2 SVAAGI. The V and J ends lost 6 bases and 3 bases respectively, with 30 bases between them. CDR3 size: 19 residues.

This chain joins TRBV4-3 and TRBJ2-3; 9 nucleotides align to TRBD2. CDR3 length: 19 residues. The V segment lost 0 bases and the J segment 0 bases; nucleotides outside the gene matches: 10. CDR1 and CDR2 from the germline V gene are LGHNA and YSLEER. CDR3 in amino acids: CASSQEYSGGASSTDTQYF. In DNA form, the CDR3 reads TGCGCCAGCAGCCAAGAGTATAGCGGGGGAGCCTCAAGCACAGATACGCAGTATTTT.

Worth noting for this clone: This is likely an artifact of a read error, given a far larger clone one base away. This CDR3 reads CASSDSGANVLTF. CDR3 DNA: TGTGCCAGCAGTGACTCTGGGGCCAACGTCCTGACTTTC. The chain uses TRBV27 and TRBJ2-6, with D unclear. In germline, CDR1 is MNHEY, CDR2 SMNVEV (reference sequence). Trimming pared 5 bases from V and 0 bases from J, leaving 2 bases between. There are 13 residues in the CDR3.

The CDR3 sequence is CASSAGTVNYGYTF. In DNA form, the CDR3 reads TGTGCCAGCAGCGCCGGGACAGTAAACTATGGCTACACCTTC. The rearrangement links TRBV9 to TRBJ1-2; TRBD1 matches at 7 bases. This CDR3 spans 14 amino acids. V lost 3 bases to trimming and J lost 2 bases; unmatched junction nucleotides: 4. The V gene's germline CDR1 is SGDLS and CDR2 YYNGEE.

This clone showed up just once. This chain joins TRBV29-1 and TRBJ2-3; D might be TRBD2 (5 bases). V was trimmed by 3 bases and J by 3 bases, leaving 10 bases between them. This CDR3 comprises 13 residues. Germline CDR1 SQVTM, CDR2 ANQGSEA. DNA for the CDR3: TGCAGCGTTGACCATCCGGGGACAGATACGCAGTATTTT. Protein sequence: CSVDHPGTDTQYF.

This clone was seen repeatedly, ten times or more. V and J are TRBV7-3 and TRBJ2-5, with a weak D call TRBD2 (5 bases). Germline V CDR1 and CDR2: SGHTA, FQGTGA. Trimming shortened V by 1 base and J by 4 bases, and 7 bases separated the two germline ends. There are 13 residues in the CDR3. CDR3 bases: TGTGCCAGCAGCTTAATAGAGGGAGAGACCCAGTACTTC. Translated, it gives CASSLIEGETQYF.

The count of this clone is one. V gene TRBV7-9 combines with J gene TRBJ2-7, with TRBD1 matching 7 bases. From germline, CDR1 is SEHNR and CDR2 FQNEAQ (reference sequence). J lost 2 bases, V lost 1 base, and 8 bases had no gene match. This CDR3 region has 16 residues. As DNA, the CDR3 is TGTGCCAGCAGCTTAGAAAGTTGGGACAGCACCTACGAGCAGTACTTC. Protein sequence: CASSLESWDSTYEQYF.

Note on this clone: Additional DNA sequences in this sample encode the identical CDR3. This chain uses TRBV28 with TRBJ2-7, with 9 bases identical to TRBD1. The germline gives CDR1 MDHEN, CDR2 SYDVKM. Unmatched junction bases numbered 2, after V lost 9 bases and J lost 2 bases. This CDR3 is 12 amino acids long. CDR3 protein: CASRQGAYEQYF. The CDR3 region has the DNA TGTGCCAGTCGACAGGGGGCCTACGAGCAGTACTTC.

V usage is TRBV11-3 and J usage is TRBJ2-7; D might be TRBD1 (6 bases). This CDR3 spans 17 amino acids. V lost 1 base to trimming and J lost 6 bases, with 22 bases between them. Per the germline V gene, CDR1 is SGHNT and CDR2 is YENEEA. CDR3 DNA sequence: TGTGCCAGCAGCTTAGGAGCGAGGGGGTTGGGGTCTTGCGAGCAGTACTTC. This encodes CASSLGARGLGSCEQYF.

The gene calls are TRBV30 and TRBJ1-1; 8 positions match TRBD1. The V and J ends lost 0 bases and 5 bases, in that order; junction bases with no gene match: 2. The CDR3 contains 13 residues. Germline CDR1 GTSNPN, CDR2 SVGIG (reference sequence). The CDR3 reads CAWSVNRGTEAFF. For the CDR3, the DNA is TGTGCCTGGAGTGTAAACAGGGGGACTGAAGCTTTCTTT.

This chain's CDR3 is CASSQYRATSYEQYF. Here the CDR3 DNA reads TGTGCCAGCAGCCAATACAGGGCGACTTCCTACGAGCAGTACTTC. The chain uses TRBV14 and TRBJ2-7; tentatively, D is TRBD1 (6 bases). The germline V gene has CDR1 SGHDN and CDR2 FVKESK. With 2 bases removed from V and 1 base from J, the gap between germline ends came to 12 bases. The CDR3 consists of 15 residues.

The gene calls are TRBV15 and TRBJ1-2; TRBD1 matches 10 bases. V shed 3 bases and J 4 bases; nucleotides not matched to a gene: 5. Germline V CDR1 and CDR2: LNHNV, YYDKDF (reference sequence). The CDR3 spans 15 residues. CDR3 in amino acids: CATSSPGQGIYGYTF. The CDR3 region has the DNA TGTGCCACCAGCAGCCCGGGACAGGGGATCTATGGCTACACCTTC.

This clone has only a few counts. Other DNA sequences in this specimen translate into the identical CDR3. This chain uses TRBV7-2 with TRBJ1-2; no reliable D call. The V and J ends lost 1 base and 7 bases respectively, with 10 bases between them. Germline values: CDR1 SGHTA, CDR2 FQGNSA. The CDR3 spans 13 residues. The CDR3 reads CASSLGHRGGYTF. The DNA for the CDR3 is TGTGCCAGCAGCTTAGGACACAGAGGTGGCTACACCTTC.

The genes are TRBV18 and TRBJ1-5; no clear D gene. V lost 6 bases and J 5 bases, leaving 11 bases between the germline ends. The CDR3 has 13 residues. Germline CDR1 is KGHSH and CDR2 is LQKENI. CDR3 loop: CASSSTDDQPQHF. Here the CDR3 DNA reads TGTGCCAGCTCGAGCACAGATGATCAGCCCCAGCATTTT.

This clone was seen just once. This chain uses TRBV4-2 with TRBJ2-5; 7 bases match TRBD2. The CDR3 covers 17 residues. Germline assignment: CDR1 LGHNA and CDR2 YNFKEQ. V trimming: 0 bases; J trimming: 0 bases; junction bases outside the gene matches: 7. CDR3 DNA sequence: TGTGCCAGCAGCCAAGACGGGGGGTCCCGGAACCAAGAGACCCAGTACTTC. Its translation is CASSQDGGSRNQETQYF.

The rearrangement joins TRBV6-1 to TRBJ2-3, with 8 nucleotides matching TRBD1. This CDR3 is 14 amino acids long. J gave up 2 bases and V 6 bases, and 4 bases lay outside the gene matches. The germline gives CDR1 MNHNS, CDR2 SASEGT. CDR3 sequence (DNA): TGTGCCAGCAGGGGGGGACAGGCCACAGATACGCAGTATTTT. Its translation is CASRGGQATDTQYF.

The CDR3 spells CASSFKPTSRASTDTQYF. DNA for the CDR3: TGTGCCAGCAGCTTTAAACCGACTAGTAGAGCAAGCACAGATACGCAGTATTTT. The rearrangement uses TRBV7-3 and TRBJ2-3; tentative D call: TRBD2 (6 bases). The ends were cut back, 3 bases at V and 0 bases at J, with 19 bases in the middle. The CDR3 runs to 18 residues. Germline V CDR1 and CDR2: SGHTA, FQGTGA.

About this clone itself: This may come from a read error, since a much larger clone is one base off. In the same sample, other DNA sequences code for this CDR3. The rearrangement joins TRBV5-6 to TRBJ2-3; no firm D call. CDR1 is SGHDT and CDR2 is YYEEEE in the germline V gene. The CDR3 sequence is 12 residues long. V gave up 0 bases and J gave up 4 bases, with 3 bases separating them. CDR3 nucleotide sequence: TGTGCCAGCAGCTTGGATCCAGATACGCAGTATTTT. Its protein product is CASSLDPDTQYF.

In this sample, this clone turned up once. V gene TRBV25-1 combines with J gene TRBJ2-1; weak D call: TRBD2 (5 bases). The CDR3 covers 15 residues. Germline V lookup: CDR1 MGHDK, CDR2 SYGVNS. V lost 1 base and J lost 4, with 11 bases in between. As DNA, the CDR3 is TGTGCCAGCAGTGAATTTTCTAGCCAATACAATGAGCAGTTCTTC. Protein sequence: CASSEFSSQYNEQFF.